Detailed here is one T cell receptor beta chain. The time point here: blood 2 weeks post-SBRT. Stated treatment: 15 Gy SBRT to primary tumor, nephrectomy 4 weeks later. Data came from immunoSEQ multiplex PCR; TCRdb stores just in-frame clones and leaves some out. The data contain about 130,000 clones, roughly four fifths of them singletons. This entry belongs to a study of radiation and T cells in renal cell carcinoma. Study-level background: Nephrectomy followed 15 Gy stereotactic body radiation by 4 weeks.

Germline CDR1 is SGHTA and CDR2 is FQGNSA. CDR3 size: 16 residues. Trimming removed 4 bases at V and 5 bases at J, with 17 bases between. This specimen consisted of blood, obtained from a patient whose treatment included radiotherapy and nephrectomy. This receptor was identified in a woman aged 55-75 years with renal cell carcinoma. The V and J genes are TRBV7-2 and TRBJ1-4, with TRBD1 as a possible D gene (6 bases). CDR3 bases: TGTGCCAGCAGCTACTTCCCAGGGGCAGCGAATGAAAAACTGTTTTTT. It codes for CASSYFPGAANEKLFF. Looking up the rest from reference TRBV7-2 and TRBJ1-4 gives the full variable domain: GAGVSQSPSNKVTEKGKDVELRCDPISGHTALYWYRQSLGQGLEFLIYFQGNSAPDKSGLPSDRFSAERTGGSVSTLTIQRTQQEDSAVYLCASSYFPGAANEKLFFGSGTQLSVL.